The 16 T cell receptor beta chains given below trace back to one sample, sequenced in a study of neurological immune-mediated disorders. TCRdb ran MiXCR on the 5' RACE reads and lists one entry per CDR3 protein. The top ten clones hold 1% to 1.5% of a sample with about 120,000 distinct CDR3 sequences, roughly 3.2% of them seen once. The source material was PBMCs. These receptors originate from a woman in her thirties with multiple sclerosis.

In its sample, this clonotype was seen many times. This CDR3 is CASSLNGGKYRHNEQFF. CDR3 DNA: TGTGCCAGCAGCTTGAACGGCGGGAAGTACCGTCACAATGAGCAGTTCTTC. V is TRBV5-5 and J is TRBJ2-1, with D possibly TRBD2 on 6 matching bases. Trimming cost V 1 base and J 5 bases, with 19 bases left between them. Germline values: CDR1 SGHKS, CDR2 YYEKEE (reference sequence). The CDR3 runs 17 residues.

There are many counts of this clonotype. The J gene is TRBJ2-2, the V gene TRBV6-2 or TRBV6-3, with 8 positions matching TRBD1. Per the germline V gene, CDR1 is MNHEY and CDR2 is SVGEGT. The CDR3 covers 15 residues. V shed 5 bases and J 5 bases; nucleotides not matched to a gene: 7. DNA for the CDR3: TGTGCCAGCAGTCAGGACAGGGTTTGGACCGGGGAGCTGTTTTTT. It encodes CASSQDRVWTGELFF.

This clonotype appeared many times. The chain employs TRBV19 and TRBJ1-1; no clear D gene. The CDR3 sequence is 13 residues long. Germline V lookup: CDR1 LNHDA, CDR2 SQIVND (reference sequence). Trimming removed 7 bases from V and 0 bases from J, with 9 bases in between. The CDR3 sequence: CASTLGLNTEAFF. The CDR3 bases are TGTGCCAGTACCTTGGGCCTGAACACTGAAGCTTTCTTT.

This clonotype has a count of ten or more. DNA for the CDR3: TGTGCCAGCAGCGGGCCGGGACTAGGGGGAAGCTCCTACAATGAGCAGTTCTTC. Protein: CASSGPGLGGSSYNEQFF. The chain couples TRBV9 to TRBJ2-1; TRBD2 matches at 8 bases. Germline V gene data show CDR1 as SGDLS and CDR2 as YYNGEE. The CDR3 runs to 18 residues. Trimming at V came to 3 bases and at J to 0 bases, leaving 11 bases not matched to a gene.

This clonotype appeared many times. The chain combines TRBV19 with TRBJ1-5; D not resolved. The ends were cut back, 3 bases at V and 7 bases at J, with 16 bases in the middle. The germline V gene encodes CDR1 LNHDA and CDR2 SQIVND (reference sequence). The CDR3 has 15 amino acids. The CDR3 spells CASSIGQILGQPQHF. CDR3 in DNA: TGTGCCAGTAGTATCGGTCAGATTCTAGGACAGCCCCAGCATTTT.

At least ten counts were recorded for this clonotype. CDR3 sequence reads: CASSLASLRGTGELFF. The CDR3 region has the DNA TGTGCCAGCAGCTTGGCGTCACTCAGAGGCACCGGGGAGCTGTTTTTT. The chain couples TRBV5-4 to TRBJ2-2; D remains ambiguous. Germline V CDR1 and CDR2: SGHNT, YYREEE (reference sequence). The CDR3 totals 16 residues. Trimming took off 0 bases at V and 4 bases at J, with 13 bases between the two ends.

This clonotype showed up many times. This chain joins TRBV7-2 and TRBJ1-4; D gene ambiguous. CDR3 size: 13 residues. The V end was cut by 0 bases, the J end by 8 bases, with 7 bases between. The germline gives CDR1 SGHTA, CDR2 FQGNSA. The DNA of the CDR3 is TGTGCCAGCAGCTTAGCGCGGGAGGAAAAACTGTTTTTT. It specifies CASSLAREEKLFF.

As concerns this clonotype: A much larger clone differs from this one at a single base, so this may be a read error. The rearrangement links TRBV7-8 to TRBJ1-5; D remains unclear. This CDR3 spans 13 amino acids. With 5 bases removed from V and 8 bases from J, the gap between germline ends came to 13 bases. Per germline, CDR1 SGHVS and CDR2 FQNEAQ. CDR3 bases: TGTGCCAGCAGCCCAACGGGCTGGGAGCCCCAGCATTTT. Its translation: CASSPTGWEPQHF. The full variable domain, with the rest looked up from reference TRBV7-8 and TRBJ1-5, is GAGVSQSPRYKVAKRGQDVALRCDPISGHVSLFWYQQALGQGPEFLTYFQNEAQLDKSGLPSDRFFAERPEGSVSTLKIQRTQQEDSAVYLCASSPTGWEPQHFGDGTRLSIL.

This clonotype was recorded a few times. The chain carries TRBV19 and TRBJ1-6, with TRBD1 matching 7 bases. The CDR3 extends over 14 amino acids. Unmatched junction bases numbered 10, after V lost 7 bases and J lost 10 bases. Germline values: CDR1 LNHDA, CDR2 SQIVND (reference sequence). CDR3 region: CASKKTGWDSPLHF. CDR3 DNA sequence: TGTGCCAGTAAGAAGACAGGGTGGGACTCACCCCTCCACTTT.

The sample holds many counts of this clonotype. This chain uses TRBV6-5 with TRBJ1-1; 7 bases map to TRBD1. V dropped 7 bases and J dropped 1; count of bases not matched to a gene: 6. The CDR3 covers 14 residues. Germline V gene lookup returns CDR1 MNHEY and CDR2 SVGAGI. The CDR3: CASTQGGGNTEAFF. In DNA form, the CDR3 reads TGTGCCAGCACCCAGGGGGGGGGGAACACTGAAGCTTTCTTT.

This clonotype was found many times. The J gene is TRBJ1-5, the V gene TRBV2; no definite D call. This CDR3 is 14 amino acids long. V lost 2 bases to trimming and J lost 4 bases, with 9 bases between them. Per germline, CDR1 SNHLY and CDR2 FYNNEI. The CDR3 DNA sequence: TGTGCCAGCAGTGAATCCTCGACAAATCAGCCCCAGCATTTT. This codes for CASSESSTNQPQHF.

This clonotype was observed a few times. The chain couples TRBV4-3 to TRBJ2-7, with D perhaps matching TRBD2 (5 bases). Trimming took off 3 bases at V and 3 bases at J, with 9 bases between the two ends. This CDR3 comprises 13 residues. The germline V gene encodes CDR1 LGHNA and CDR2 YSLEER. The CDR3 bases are TGCGCCAGCAGCCACGGGATTCTCTACGAGCAGTACTTC. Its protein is CASSHGILYEQYF.

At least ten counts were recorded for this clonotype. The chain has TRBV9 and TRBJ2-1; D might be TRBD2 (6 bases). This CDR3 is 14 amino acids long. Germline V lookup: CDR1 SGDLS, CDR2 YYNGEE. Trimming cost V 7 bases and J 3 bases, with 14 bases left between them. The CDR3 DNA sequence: TGTGCCAGCGGGGGTTCGCGGGGCTACAATGAGCAGTTCTTC. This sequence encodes CASGGSRGYNEQFF.

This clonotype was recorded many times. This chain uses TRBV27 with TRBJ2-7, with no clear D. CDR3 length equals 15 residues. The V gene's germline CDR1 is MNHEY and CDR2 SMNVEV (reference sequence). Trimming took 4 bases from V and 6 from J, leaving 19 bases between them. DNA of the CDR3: TGTGCCAGCAGTTCCGAGCTCTCCTTCCCCTCCGAGCAGTACTTC. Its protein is CASSSELSFPSEQYF.

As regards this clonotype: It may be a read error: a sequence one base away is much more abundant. The CDR3: CSASLVGGRQHQHF. The CDR3 region has the DNA TGCAGTGCTAGTTTAGTAGGGGGCCGACAGCACCAGCATTTT. The chain has TRBV20-1 and TRBJ1-5; 7 nucleotides agree with TRBD1. Per germline, CDR1 DFQATT and CDR2 SNEGSKA (reference sequence). The CDR3 consists of 14 residues.

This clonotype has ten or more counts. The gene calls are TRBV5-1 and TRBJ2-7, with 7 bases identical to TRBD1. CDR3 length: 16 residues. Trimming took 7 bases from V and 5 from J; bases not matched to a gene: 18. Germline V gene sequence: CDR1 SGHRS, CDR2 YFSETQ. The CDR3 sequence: CASSRDPTGAWNEQYF. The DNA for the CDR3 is TGCGCCAGCTCTAGAGACCCCACAGGGGCGTGGAACGAGCAGTACTTC.